Presented here are 14 T cell receptor beta chains from one specimen sequenced in a study of vaccination effects on CD4 cells after COVID-19. Profiled with immunoSEQ multiplex PCR; TCRdb holds only in-frame clones, not every one. The table lists more than 35,000 clones, around 66% of them singletons. Viral peptide pools were used in the ViraFEST assay to expand antigen-specific CD4+ T cells, and sequencing came afterward. CD4+ T cells were isolated after 10 days of culture. The healthy vaccine recipients, who had no prior SARS-CoV-2 infection, showed negative nucleocapsid antibodies. These receptors lack a known antigen. Source: CD4+ T cells from PBMCs cultured with HCoV-OC43 spike peptides, taken before COVID-19 vaccination. The subset here: HCoV-OC43 spike overlapping peptide pool stimulation. The receptors come from a human donor who received a COVID-19 vaccine.

CDR3 sequence: CASSNGDNQPQHF. The CDR3 DNA follows: TGTGCCAGCAGCAATGGAGACAATCAGCCCCAGCATTTT. The chain joins TRBV21-1 to TRBJ1-5. TRBV21-1 constitutes a pseudogene. The CDR3 contains 13 residues.

As DNA, the CDR3 is TGTGCCGCGCCACCTACGGACAGGTTCAATCAGCCCCAGCATTTT. It codes for CAAPPTDRFNQPQHF. This chain connects TRBV24-1 to TRBJ1-5; 7 nucleotides match TRBD1. With 12 bases clipped from V and 3 bases from J, the junction kept 13 bases outside the gene matches. The CDR3 is 15 residues long. Germline loops: CDR1 KGHDR, CDR2 SFDVKD.

This clone was seen only a few times. The chain uses TRBV2 and TRBJ2-7, with D perhaps assigned TRBD1 or TRBD2 (5 bases each). There are 14 residues in the CDR3. Between the trimmed V and J ends, which lost 7 bases and 3 bases, there was a span of 16 bases. From germline, CDR1 is SNHLY and CDR2 FYNNEI. CDR3 region: CASIIRGERYEQYF. CDR3 DNA sequence: TGTGCCAGCATTATAAGGGGAGAGCGCTACGAGCAGTACTTC.

This clone was counted ten times or more. This CDR3 reads CASSLGQVYTGELFF. The CDR3, as DNA: TGTGCCAGCAGCTTGGGACAGGTGTACACCGGGGAGCTGTTTTTT. The V and J genes are TRBV5-6 and TRBJ2-2; TRBD1 might be the D (6 bases). This CDR3 comprises 15 residues. The germline gives CDR1 SGHDT, CDR2 YYEEEE. Trimming cost V 0 bases and J 3 bases, with 9 bases left between them.

The chain joins TRBV6-5 to TRBJ1-2, with D possibly matching TRBD1 (5 bases). The germline V gene encodes CDR1 MNHEY and CDR2 SVGAGI. Trimming took off 4 bases at V and 2 bases at J, with 14 bases between the two ends. This CDR3 is built from 15 residues. The CDR3 DNA follows: TGTGCCAGCAGTTTCCAGGGATCTGGAAACTATGGCTACACCTTC. It encodes CASSFQGSGNYGYTF.

The V call is TRBV24-1, the J call TRBJ1-5, with 7 bases matching TRBD1. The V segment lost 3 bases and the J segment 2 bases; nucleotides outside the gene matches: 6. The CDR3 has 16 amino acids. Germline CDR1 is KGHDR and CDR2 is SFDVKD. CDR3 coding DNA: TGTGCCACCAGTGATCCGACAGGGATGGGCAATCAGCCCCAGCATTTT. It translates to CATSDPTGMGNQPQHF.

This clone was picked up a small number of times. This sequence joins TRBV21-1 and TRBJ1-6. TRBV21-1 is a recognized pseudogene. The CDR3 runs 17 residues. In nucleotides, the CDR3 is TGTGCCAGCAGCAAGGACGATAAGAGCTCCTATAATTCACCCCTCCACTTT. It translates to CASSKDDKSSYNSPLHF.

This chain connects TRBV5-6 to TRBJ2-7; possibly TRBD1 or TRBD2 for D (5 bases each). Germline CDR1 is SGHDT and CDR2 is YYEEEE. The CDR3 is 16 amino acids. Between the trimmed V and J ends, which lost 5 bases and 5 bases, there was a span of 23 bases. Here the CDR3 reads CASRPPGLKEFDEQYF. DNA of the CDR3: TGTGCCAGCAGGCCGCCGGGGCTAAAGGAATTTGACGAGCAGTACTTC. The full variable domain, in which reference TRBV5-6 and TRBJ2-7 provide the parts outside the CDR3, is DAGVTQSPTHLIKTRGQQVTLRCSPKSGHDTVSWYQQALGQGPQFIFQYYEEEERQRGNFPDRFSGHQFPNYSSELNVNALLLGDSALYLCASRPPGLKEFDEQYFGPGTRLTVT.

On this clone: Germline and junction disagree at one end, which may indicate a read error. V usage is TRBV2 and J usage is TRBJ2-3; D is unresolved. The CDR3 sequence is 12 residues long. Per germline, CDR1 SNHLY and CDR2 FYNNEI. The CDR3 protein is CASSEDADTQYF. The CDR3 DNA is TGTGCCAGCAGTGAAGACGCAGACACGCAGTATTTT.

The chain recombines TRBV5-1 with TRBJ2-2; D gene uncertain. This CDR3 has 14 amino acids. Trimming took off 4 bases at V and 0 bases at J, with 7 bases between the two ends. Germline assignment: CDR1 SGHRS and CDR2 YFSETQ. The CDR3 protein is CASSGDANTGELFF. The CDR3 DNA is TGCGCCAGCAGCGGCGACGCGAACACCGGGGAGCTGTTTTTT.

The chain links TRBV14 to TRBJ1-6; TRBD1 matches 7 bases. J gave up 7 bases and V 4 bases, and 4 bases lay outside the gene matches. The germline gives CDR1 SGHDN, CDR2 FVKESK. The CDR3 runs to 14 residues. CDR3 DNA: TGTGCCAGCAGCCCGACAGGGCGGAATTCACCCCTCCACTTT. It specifies CASSPTGRNSPLHF. The whole variable domain, filled in from reference TRBV14 and TRBJ1-6, reads EAGVTQFPSHSVIEKGQTVTLRCDPISGHDNLYWYRRVMGKEIKFLLHFVKESKQDESGMPNNRFLAERTGGTYSTLKVQPAELEDSGVYFCASSPTGRNSPLHFGNGTRLTVT.

This clone was seen a handful of times. The chain uses TRBV5-1 and TRBJ2-3; D is uncertain. The length of the CDR3 is 14 residues. Germline CDR1 SGHRS, CDR2 YFSETQ. With 6 bases removed from V and 6 bases from J, the gap between germline ends came to 17 bases. As DNA, the CDR3 is TGCGCCAGCATTGGACCCATCTTAGGCGATACGCAGTATTTT. Translated, it gives CASIGPILGDTQYF. The variable domain in full, completed from reference TRBV5-1 and TRBJ2-3, reads KAGVTQTPRYLIKTRGQQVTLSCSPISGHRSVSWYQQTPGQGLQFLFEYFSETQRNKGNFPGRFSGRQFSNSRSEMNVSTLELGDSALYLCASIGPILGDTQYFGPGTRLTVL.

The CDR3 bases are TGTGCCAGCAGTGAATCGGGAGGGGGCGCCGGTGGCTACACCTTC. This translates into CASSESGGGAGGYTF. The chain recombines TRBV6-1 with TRBJ1-2, with 7 bases identical to TRBD1. This CDR3 comprises 15 residues. Germline V CDR1 and CDR2: MNHNS, SASEGT. The V segment lost 2 bases and the J segment 7 bases; nucleotides outside the gene matches: 10.

This chain joins TRBV5-1 and TRBJ1-5; D might be TRBD1 (5 bases). Looked up from germline, CDR1 is SGHRS and CDR2 is YFSETQ. The CDR3 is 15 amino acids. With 0 bases removed from V and 0 bases from J, the gap between germline ends came to 7 bases. The CDR3 bases are TGCGCCAGCAGCTTGGATACAGGTAGCAATCAGCCCCAGCATTTT. Translation gives CASSLDTGSNQPQHF.